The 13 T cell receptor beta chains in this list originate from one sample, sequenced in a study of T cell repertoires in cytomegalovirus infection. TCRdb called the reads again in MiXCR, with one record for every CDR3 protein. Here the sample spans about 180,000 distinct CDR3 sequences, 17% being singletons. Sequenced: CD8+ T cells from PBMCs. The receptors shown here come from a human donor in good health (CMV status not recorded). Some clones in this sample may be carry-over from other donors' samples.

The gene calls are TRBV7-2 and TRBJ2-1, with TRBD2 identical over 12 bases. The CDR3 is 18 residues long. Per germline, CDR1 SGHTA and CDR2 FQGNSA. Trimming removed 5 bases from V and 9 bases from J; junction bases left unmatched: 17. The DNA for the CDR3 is TGTGCCAGCAGCACCCAGAGGACTAGCGGGATCCGCAGGCCTGAGCAGTTCTTC. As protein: CASSTQRTSGIRRPEQFF.

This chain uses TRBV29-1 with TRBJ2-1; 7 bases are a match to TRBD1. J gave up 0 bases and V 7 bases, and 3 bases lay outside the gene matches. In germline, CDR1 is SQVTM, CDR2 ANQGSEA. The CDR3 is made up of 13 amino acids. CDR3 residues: CSGAGGSYNEQFF. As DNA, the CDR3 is TGCAGCGGAGCAGGGGGCTCCTACAATGAGCAGTTCTTC.

The CDR3 here is CASSPRGGVGEQFF. The CDR3 nucleotides read TGTGCCAGCAGTCCCCGGGGGGGAGTGGGTGAGCAGTTCTTC. V is TRBV6-2 or TRBV6-3 and J is TRBJ2-1; 8 bases are a match to TRBD2. This CDR3 is 14 amino acids long. The V segment lost 5 bases and the J segment 9 bases; nucleotides outside the gene matches: 9. Germline lookup yields CDR1 MNHEY and CDR2 SVGEGT.

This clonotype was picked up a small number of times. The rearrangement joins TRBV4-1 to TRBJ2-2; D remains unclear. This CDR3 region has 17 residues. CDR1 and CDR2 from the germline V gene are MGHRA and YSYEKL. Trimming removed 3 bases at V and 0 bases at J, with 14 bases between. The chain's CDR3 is CASSQSNPPSNTGELFF. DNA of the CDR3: TGCGCCAGCAGCCAGTCAAATCCCCCCTCGAACACCGGGGAGCTGTTTTTT.

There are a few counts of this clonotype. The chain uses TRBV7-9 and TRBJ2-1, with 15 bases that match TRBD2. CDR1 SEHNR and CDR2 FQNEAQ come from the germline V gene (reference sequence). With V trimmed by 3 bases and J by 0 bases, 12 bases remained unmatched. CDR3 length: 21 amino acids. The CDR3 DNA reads TGTGCCAGCAGCTTCCCGAAGTTGGGACTAGCGGGGGGACCCTCCTACAATGAGCAGTTCTTC. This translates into CASSFPKLGLAGGPSYNEQFF.

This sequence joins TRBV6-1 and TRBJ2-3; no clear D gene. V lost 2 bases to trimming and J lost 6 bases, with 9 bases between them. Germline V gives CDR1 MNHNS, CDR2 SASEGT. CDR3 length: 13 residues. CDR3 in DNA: TGTGCCAGCAGTGAAATCCCGGCTGATACGCAGTATTTT. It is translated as CASSEIPADTQYF.

The CDR3 is CASSFSGDSNQPQHF. The CDR3 region has the DNA TGTGCCAGCAGCTTTTCGGGGGATAGCAATCAGCCCCAGCATTTT. The chain carries TRBV7-9 and TRBJ1-5; possible D gene TRBD1, 5 bases. The CDR3 spans 15 residues. Trimming removed 3 bases from V and 0 bases from J, with 9 bases in between. Germline V CDR1 and CDR2: SEHNR, FQNEAQ (reference sequence). Based on the CDR3 plus reference TRBV7-9 and TRBJ1-5, the full variable domain is DTGVSQNPRHKITKRGQNVTFRCDPISEHNRLYWYRQTLGQGPEFLTYFQNEAQLEKSRLLSDRFSAERPKGSFSTLEIQRTEQGDSAMYLCASSFSGDSNQPQHFGDGTRLSIL.

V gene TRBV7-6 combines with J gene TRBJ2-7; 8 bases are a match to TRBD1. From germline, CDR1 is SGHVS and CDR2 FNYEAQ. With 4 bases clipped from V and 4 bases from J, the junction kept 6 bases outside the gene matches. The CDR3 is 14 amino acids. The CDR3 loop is CASSSTGAQYEQYF. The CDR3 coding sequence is TGTGCCAGCAGCTCGACAGGGGCCCAGTACGAGCAGTACTTC.

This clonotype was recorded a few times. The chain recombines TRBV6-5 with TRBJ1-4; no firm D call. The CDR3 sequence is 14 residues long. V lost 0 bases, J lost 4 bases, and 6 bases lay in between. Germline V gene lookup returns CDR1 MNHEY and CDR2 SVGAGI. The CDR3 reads CASSYSSDNEKLFF. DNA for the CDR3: TGTGCCAGCAGTTACTCGAGTGATAATGAAAAACTGTTTTTT.

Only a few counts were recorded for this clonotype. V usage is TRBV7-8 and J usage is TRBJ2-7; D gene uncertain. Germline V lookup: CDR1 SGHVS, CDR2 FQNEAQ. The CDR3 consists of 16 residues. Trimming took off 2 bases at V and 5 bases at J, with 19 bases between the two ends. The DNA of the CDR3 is TGTGCCAGCAGCTTACCGGACGTTGCGATGCGCCACGAGCAGTACTTC. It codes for CASSLPDVAMRHEQYF.

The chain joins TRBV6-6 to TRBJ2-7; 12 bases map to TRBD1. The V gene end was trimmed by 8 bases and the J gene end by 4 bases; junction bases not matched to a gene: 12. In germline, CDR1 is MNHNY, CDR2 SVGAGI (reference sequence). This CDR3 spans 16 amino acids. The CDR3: CASWALEGQGAYEQYF. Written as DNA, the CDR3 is TGTGCCAGCTGGGCCTTGGAGGGACAGGGGGCTTACGAGCAGTACTTC.

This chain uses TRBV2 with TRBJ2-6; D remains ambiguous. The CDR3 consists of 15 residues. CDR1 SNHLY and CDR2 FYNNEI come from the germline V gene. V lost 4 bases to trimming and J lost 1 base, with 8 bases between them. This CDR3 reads CASSGDKSGANVLTF. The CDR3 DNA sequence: TGTGCCAGCAGTGGTGACAAATCTGGGGCCAACGTCCTGACTTTC.

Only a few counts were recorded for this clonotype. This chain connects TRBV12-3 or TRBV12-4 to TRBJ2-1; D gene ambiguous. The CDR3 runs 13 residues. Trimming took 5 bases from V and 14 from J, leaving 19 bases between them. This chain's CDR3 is CASSNTKDPKKFF. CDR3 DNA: TGTGCCAGCAGTAATACCAAGGACCCTAAAAAGTTCTTC.